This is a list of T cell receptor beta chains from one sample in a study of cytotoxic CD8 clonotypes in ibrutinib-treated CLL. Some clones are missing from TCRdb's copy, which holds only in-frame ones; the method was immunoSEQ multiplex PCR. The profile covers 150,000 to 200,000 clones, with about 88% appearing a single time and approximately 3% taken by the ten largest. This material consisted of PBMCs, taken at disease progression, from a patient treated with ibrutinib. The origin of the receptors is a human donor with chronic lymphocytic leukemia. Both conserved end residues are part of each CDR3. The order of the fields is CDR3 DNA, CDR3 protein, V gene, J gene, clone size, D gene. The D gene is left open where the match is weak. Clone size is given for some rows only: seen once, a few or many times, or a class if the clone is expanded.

DNA: TGTGCCAGCAGCACCCCTTCGGGACAGGGTCGCGAGCAGTACTTC
CDR3: CASSTPSGQGREQYF
V: TRBV7-9
J: TRBJ2-7
size: NA
D: TRBD1

DNA: TGTGCCAGCAGCTCCGTACGGGGATATGAGACCCAGTACTTC
CDR3: CASSSVRGYETQYF
V: TRBV7-2
J: TRBJ2-5
size: NA
D: NA

DNA: TGTGCCAGCAGTCCGACCCTGGGACAGGGAAGCGAGCAGTACTTC
CDR3: CASSPTLGQGSEQYF
V: TRBV27
J: TRBJ2-7
size: NA
D: TRBD1

DNA: TGTGCCATCAGTGACTGGCGACAGGGCGGCAATCAGCCCCAGCATTTT
CDR3: CAISDWRQGGNQPQHF
V: TRBV10-3
J: TRBJ1-5
size: NA
D: TRBD1

DNA: TGTGCCTGGCGCCAGGGACCTCAAGAGACCCAGTACTTC
CDR3: CAWRQGPQETQYF
V: TRBV30
J: TRBJ2-5
size: once
D: NA

DNA: TGTGCCAGCAGGTCGACAGGGGGCAATCAGCCCCAGCATTTT
CDR3: CASRSTGGNQPQHF
V: TRBV28
J: TRBJ1-5
size: few
D: TRBD1

DNA: TGTGCCAGCAGTGAAATCAGGGCTCTTGGTCAGCCCCAGCATTTT
CDR3: CASSEIRALGQPQHF
V: TRBV6-1
J: TRBJ1-5
size: NA
D: NA

DNA: TGTGCCAGCAGCGTTGATTCGACTGAAGCTTTCTTT
CDR3: CASSVDSTEAFF
V: TRBV9
J: TRBJ1-1
size: few
D: NA

DNA: TGTGCCAGCAGTTCAGGCTCTGGGGCCAACGTCCTGACTTTC
CDR3: CASSSGSGANVLTF
V: TRBV6-4
J: TRBJ2-6
size: NA
D: NA

DNA: TGTGCCAGCAGTCTATCAACAGGAAACACCATATATTTT
CDR3: CASSLSTGNTIYF
V: TRBV6-6
J: TRBJ1-3
size: once
D: NA

DNA: TGTGCCAGCAGTTTAATCAGGGGGCTGGGTGGGGAGCTGTTTTTT
CDR3: CASSLIRGLGGELFF
V: TRBV27
J: TRBJ2-2
size: NA
D: TRBD1

DNA: TGTGCCAGCAGCCCGGGACAGGGTTCCGAGCAGTACTTC
CDR3: CASSPGQGSEQYF
V: TRBV7-3
J: TRBJ2-7
size: NA
D: TRBD1

DNA: TGTGCCAGCAGTTACAGGGGGACAGGGACGGCCTACGAGCAGTACTTC
CDR3: CASSYRGTGTAYEQYF
V: TRBV6-6
J: TRBJ2-7
size: NA
D: TRBD1

DNA: TGCGCCAGCAGCTTGGATCTAGTTTCCGACTATGGCTACACCTTC
CDR3: CASSLDLVSDYGYTF
V: TRBV5-1
J: TRBJ1-2
size: NA
D: NA

DNA: TGTGCCAGCTCCGTTCTTGGGGGGGTCGGTGAGACCCAGTACTTC
CDR3: CASSVLGGVGETQYF
V: TRBV7-6
J: TRBJ2-5
size: NA
D: TRBD2

DNA: TGTGCCAGCAGTGAAGATGTAGGGGTCGATGAGCAGTTCTTC
CDR3: CASSEDVGVDEQFF
V: TRBV25-1
J: TRBJ2-1
size: NA
D: NA

DNA: TGTGCCAGCAGCGGAGCCGGTGGCGAGCAGTACTTC
CDR3: CASSGAGGEQYF
V: TRBV9
J: TRBJ2-7
size: NA
D: NA

DNA: TGTGCCAGCAGTCCCACTCCGACGCCGGGCTATGGCTACACCTTC
CDR3: CASSPTPTPGYGYTF
V: TRBV6-5
J: TRBJ1-2
size: NA
D: NA

DNA: TGTGCCAGCAGCTTAGCGGGAAAGGGTGAGACCCAGTACTTC
CDR3: CASSLAGKGETQYF
V: TRBV11-2
J: TRBJ2-5
size: NA
D: NA

DNA: TGTGCCAGCAGTCCTAGCGGGAGACGGACAGATACGCAGTATTTT
CDR3: CASSPSGRRTDTQYF
V: TRBV6-6
J: TRBJ2-3
size: NA
D: TRBD2

DNA: TGTGCCAGTAGTAATAGCATACCAAACACTGAAGCTTTCTTT
CDR3: CASSNSIPNTEAFF
V: TRBV19
J: TRBJ1-1
size: NA
D: NA

DNA: TGTGCCAGCAGTTTATCCGGGACAGGAAGAAAGTTTTCCTATAATTCACCCCTCCACTTT
CDR3: CASSLSGTGRKFSYNSPLHF
V: TRBV27
J: TRBJ1-6
size: NA
D: TRBD1

DNA: TGTGCCACCAGCAGAGATCGTACCAGGATGAACACTGAAGCTTTCTTT
CDR3: CATSRDRTRMNTEAFF
V: TRBV15
J: TRBJ1-1
size: NA
D: NA

DNA: TGTGCCAGTAGTATAGACGGGACAGCCCTCTACGAGCAGTACTTC
CDR3: CASSIDGTALYEQYF
V: TRBV19
J: TRBJ2-7
size: once
D: TRBD1

DNA: TGTGCCAGCAGCATCGGGACTAGCGGGAGATTTCCCCACGAGCAGTACTTC
CDR3: CASSIGTSGRFPHEQYF
V: TRBV7-3
J: TRBJ2-7
size: once
D: TRBD2

DNA: TGCGCCAGCAGCCAAGGGAAGGTGCTGGAGTCAACAGCCAAAAACATTCAGTACTTC
CDR3: CASSQGKVLESTAKNIQYF
V: TRBV4-3
J: TRBJ2-4
size: NA
D: NA

DNA: TGTGCCAGCGACCACGGTAAATCCTACAATGAGCAGTTCTTC
CDR3: CASDHGKSYNEQFF
V: TRBV28
J: TRBJ2-1
size: once
D: NA

DNA: TGTGCCAGCAGCTTAGGTTTGGGGGGGCAACTGCCCTACGAGCAGTACTTC
CDR3: CASSLGLGGQLPYEQYF
V: TRBV7-9
J: TRBJ2-7
size: NA
D: NA

DNA: TGTGCTAGTGGGAGGGAGGGCCTATCGAAAAAGCAGTTCTTC
CDR3: CASGREGLSKKQFF
V: TRBV12-5
J: TRBJ2-1
size: NA
D: TRBD2

DNA: TGTGCCAGCAGCCTTAGCGGGAGGGCGGACAATGAGCAGTTCTTC
CDR3: CASSLSGRADNEQFF
V: TRBV11-1
J: TRBJ2-1
size: once
D: TRBD2

DNA: TGTGCCAGCAGGCGTAGGCAGGGGAAAACTGGAAACACCATATATTTT
CDR3: CASRRRQGKTGNTIYF
V: TRBV27
J: TRBJ1-3
size: NA
D: NA

DNA: TGTGCCAGCAGATCCCCGGGACAGGGGGCGGGCTACACCTTC
CDR3: CASRSPGQGAGYTF
V: TRBV2
J: TRBJ1-2
size: NA
D: TRBD1

DNA: TGTGCCAGCAGCACCCGCTACCTGACAGGACCTCCGGGACTAGCGGGAGGCCATGAGCAGTTCTTC
CDR3: CASSTRYLTGPPGLAGGHEQFF
V: TRBV28
J: TRBJ2-1
size: NA
D: TRBD2

DNA: TGTGCCAGCAGCGTAGGCGGGGATTGGCCTGAAGCTTTCTTT
CDR3: CASSVGGDWPEAFF
V: TRBV9
J: TRBJ1-1
size: NA
D: NA

DNA: TGTGCCTGGAGTGGTTTTGACGGAGATACGCAGTATTTT
CDR3: CAWSGFDGDTQYF
V: TRBV30
J: TRBJ2-3
size: NA
D: NA

DNA: TGTGCCAGCAGTTTGGACCTGAGGACCGGGGAGCTGTTTTTT
CDR3: CASSLDLRTGELFF
V: TRBV14
J: TRBJ2-2
size: NA
D: NA

DNA: TGTGCCATCAGTGAGTCACCGGCCTCTATCTCCGGCGAGCAGTACTTC
CDR3: CAISESPASISGEQYF
V: TRBV10-3
J: TRBJ2-7
size: NA
D: NA

DNA: TGTGCCAGCAGCCCTCTGGGGACAGGGATAAACACTGAAGCTTTCTTT
CDR3: CASSPLGTGINTEAFF
V: TRBV7-7
J: TRBJ1-1
size: NA
D: TRBD1

DNA: TGTGCCAGCAGCCCCCCTGGGACAGTTCGCAACGAGCAGTACTTC
CDR3: CASSPPGTVRNEQYF
V: TRBV9
J: TRBJ2-7
size: NA
D: TRBD1

DNA: TGTGCCAGCACCCCAGGGACTAGGAGCTCCTACGAGCAGTACTTC
CDR3: CASTPGTRSSYEQYF
V: TRBV7-2
J: TRBJ2-7
size: NA
D: TRBD2

DNA: TGTGCCAGCAGTTCCCCACCCTCCGGCTTTGCCCACGAGCAGTACTTC
CDR3: CASSSPPSGFAHEQYF
V: TRBV28
J: TRBJ2-7
size: NA
D: NA

DNA: TGTGCCAGCAGCTTGTTTGGGTCTAGCGGGAGGTTTTACAATGAGCAGTTCTTC
CDR3: CASSLFGSSGRFYNEQFF
V: TRBV5-8
J: TRBJ2-1
size: NA
D: TRBD2